This T cell receptor (beta chain) was captured by sequencing in a study of cytomegalovirus exposure and HLA in healthy donors (dated by TCRdb to about 2017). A note on the overall study: An earlier analysis of roughly 570 of the donors reported under 300 Gb of sequence data and 95 million to 140 million unique TCR beta sequences obtained from around 190 million T cells. An early release that covered about 600 HLA-typed donors contained about 300 gigabases of sequencing data and 70 million to 100 million unique TCR sequences. Of the approximately 400 genotyped donors, about 84% fell in the genetic ancestry cluster associated with self-reported Caucasian donors. The aim of the study was to test whether cataloging public T cell receptors could identify signatures of past pathogen exposure. Using immunosequencing, the study profiled T cell repertoires from approximately 700 subjects and related those repertoires to cytomegalovirus serostatus. Along with the approximately 600-subject first cohort, a separate validation cohort of some 130 different subjects was used. To predict cytomegalovirus infection status, the study brought together high-throughput TCR immunosequencing, statistical association of individual TCRs with disease status, and machine learning. A later analysis re-examined previously published TCR beta repertoires from hundreds of donors and added high-resolution HLA genotyping to investigate patterns of TCR occurrence. Rather than drawing on any new phenotypic data, the later analysis identified candidate immune exposures from TCR beta sequences and the way those sequences occurred across donors. In an earlier analysis of 500 to 650 of the donors, high-throughput TCR beta sequencing was used to judge whether each TCR beta V gene segment behaved as functional or pseudogenic. Alongside the repertoire data, information on donor age, sex, ethnicity and CMV serostatus was compiled. In a later genetic analysis, genome-wide SNP genotypes for about 60% of the 666 donors were used, and that subset was treated as a discovery cohort. All discovery cohort repertoires had been generated on a single sequencing platform. Both class I and class II loci were covered by HLA typing, at four-digit resolution. The number of donors typed differed by locus, with 629-630 for A, B, C, DRB1 and DQB1, around 520 for DQA1, nearly 610 for DPA1, and about 450 for DPB1. Four or five DR-DQ haplotypes were handled as single units for association and clustering because linkage in the cohort was strong. Among 398 genotyped donors of the cohort, an average of roughly 240,000 unique TCR beta nucleotide sequences were sequenced per donor, roughly a sixth of them non-productive.

Overall study outcomes, separate from this receptor: Across donors, most TCR sequences were observed very rarely, whereas some public TCRs were present in many individuals. The 87-base-pair reads could not distinguish some IMGT-functional V segments, including TRBV6-2 and TRBV6-3, so those segments were excluded. Because counts were too low, 15 or so rarely observed V segments, including chromosome 9 orphons, were excluded from the earlier analysis of several hundred of the donors. A group of highly shared sequence variants was considered likely to be a technical artifact of the sequencing pipeline. Strong co-occurrence of HLA alleles, especially DR and DQ, made assigning TCR associations to individual alleles difficult. The classifier was reported to diagnose cytomegalovirus status with high specificity and sensitivity in both the original cohort and the validation cohort. The presence/absence analyses assumed that sequencing depth was roughly uniform across donors, and that assumption may not be true. In a later genetic analysis, a missense DCLRE1C variant was associated with V-gene and J-gene trimming of TCR beta chains, and the association was replicated in an independent cohort. In a later analysis, several top co-occurrence clusters were reported to appear linked to parvovirus B19, influenza, CMV and Epstein-Barr virus. Because some donors lacked HLA typing at each locus, the association tests relied only on the typed subset. Linkage disequilibrium might explain the correlated functional status among segregating V segments, but an unknown experimental factor could not be ruled out. According to the authors, the approach could potentially be generalized to other disease states and immunological phenotypes. In the study, approximately 160 TCR beta chains were listed as associated with cytomegalovirus. A further reported finding was that TCR beta sequences accurately predicted the HLA-A and HLA-B alleles for most subjects in the first cohort. Broadly in line with IMGT annotations, most TCR beta V segments showed up in productive rearrangements about 87% or about 30% of the time in an earlier analysis of several hundred of the donors. This cohort had only TCR beta chains sequenced, and the lack of alpha or paired-chain data limited which features could be detected. Compared with equally common non-associated chains, HLA-associated TCR beta chains in a later analysis were more clonally expanded and had lower generation probabilities. At a false discovery rate of 0.05, a later analysis linked some 17,000 TCR beta sequences to specific HLA alleles. In a later analysis, the rate of TCR association differed among HLA loci, with DRB1 alleles having the most associated TCRs and HLA-C alleles having the fewest. A few of the identified cytomegalovirus-associated TCR beta chains were confirmed in vitro to be specific for cytomegalovirus antigens. CMV serostatus was the only immune exposure information available for the cohort. According to a later analysis, most CMV-associated TCR beta chains appeared to be HLA-restricted, and the HLA associations seemed to be driven largely by CMV exposure. A later genetic analysis reported fewer N-insertions in productive TCRs among donors in an Asian-associated ancestry cluster than the roughly 620-donor mean.

Library preparation used the immunoSEQ multiplex PCR assay. For the multiplex PCR, a mixture combining 60 forward primers for TCR Vbeta segments and 13 reverse primers for TCR Jbeta segments was used. A multiplex PCR assay on genomic DNA amplified the CDR3 region of rearranged TCR beta genes. On the Illumina HiSeq System, the amplified TCR beta libraries were sequenced as 87-base-pair reads. The study's own analysis went as follows. A later analysis counted about 76 million unique TCR beta chains across the 666 repertoires, and roughly 10 million of these chains were shared by at least two donors. To remove PCR and sequencing errors, raw reads were error-corrected and collapsed into unique sequences using a nearest-neighbor algorithm that merged closely related sequences. To assign V, D and J gene segments, CDR3 sequences were aligned to IMGT reference sequences. For a sequence to be retained, at least a six-nucleotide match to both a V gene segment and a J gene segment was required. Rearrangements were classified as productive when the CDR3 lacked stop codons and remained in frame with V and J, and all other rearrangements were classified as non-productive. CDR3 was defined by IMGT convention, running from the second conserved V-encoded cysteine to the conserved J-encoded phenylalanine. The earlier analysis of 500 to 750 of the donors excluded any sequence lacking an unambiguous match to a single V gene segment. In an earlier analysis of approximately 590 of the donors, a V segment was called functional when productive rearrangements were above 56.7%, and segregating when the standard deviation between donors exceeded 5%. To diagnose cytomegalovirus status from the catalog of TCR beta chain sequences, a statistical classification framework was built. In a later analysis, TCR nucleotide sequences were compared against IMGT/GENE-DB human TR gene sequences so that V and J genes could be assigned. The TCRdist pipeline was used in a later analysis to assign CDR3 sequences and most-parsimonious VDJ recombination scenarios. In a later analysis, each TCR beta chain was defined by its CDR3 amino acid sequence together with its V-gene family, and reads without a unique V-gene family were excluded. A later analysis removed over 500 highly shared, low-generation-probability nucleotide sequences to deal with suspected cross-contamination and a sequencing artifact. A later analysis calculated a clonal expansion index for each public chain from normalized within-repertoire ranks of inferred template counts. Generation probabilities in a later analysis came from a VDJ recombination model fitted to out-of-frame rearrangements, and those results were checked against IGoR. In a later analysis, hypergeometric tests were used to score TCR-TCR, TCR-HLA and TCR-CMV co-occurrence, with a repertoire-size bias correction applied to TCR pairs. A later analysis estimated false discovery rates by permuting HLA or CMV assignments 20 times. In a later analysis, co-occurring TCRs were grouped using DBSCAN, with TCRdist sequence similarity added in when clustering inside HLA-allele-positive subsets. Co-occurrence clustering excluded repertoires with fewer than 30,000 or more than 120,000 public chains, plus five with anomalous nucleotide sharing. TCRdb took over this immuneACCESS table, retaining in-frame rearrangements with V and J assigned. Such tables are incomplete; in checked studies, under half of the missing clones stem from an unresolved V gene, and the remainder is unexplained. That table supplies the V and J calls and clone size; D and trimming were determined from the DNA. For this sample the table gives roughly 150,000 clones, of which roughly 77% were detected only once. Jointly, the top ten make up around 4.8% of the sample.

The cohort consisted of hundreds of healthy bone marrow donors. All cohort members were sampled while nominally healthy, although unrecorded immune exposures were likely present. Of the 700 or so cohort members, around 310 had a positive CMV serostatus and 352 had a negative one, while no CMV serostatus was recorded for the donor. A peripheral blood sample was collected from each donor, and TCR beta sequencing was performed on peripheral blood mononuclear cells. The Qiagen DNeasy Blood Extraction Kit was used to extract genomic DNA from the blood cell samples. CDR1 SGHNT and CDR2 YYREEE were looked up in the germline V gene (reference sequence). V sheds 0 bases and J sheds 6 bases, leaving 10 bases between their ends. The cysteine opens and the phenylalanine closes a CDR3 of 14 amino acids. Only the CDR3 part of the read is kept: 42 bases, read in frame from the first base. Regarding this clone: Its antigen has not been determined. Per-base quality was not reported, and no clone a single base away is much larger than it.

The TCR was taken from a man aged 25-40 years in good health. The sequencing sample was made of PBMCs. The rearranged chain carries TRBV5-4 and TRBJ2-1; no D segment can be confidently identified. The CDR3 sequence is CASSLGSKTNEQFF. DNA sequence: TGTGCCAGCAGCTTGGGCAGTAAAACCAATGAGCAGTTCTTC.